The rows below give T cell receptor beta chains drawn from one sample of a study of blood T cell repertoires in COVID-19. The repertoire was sequenced with immunoSEQ multiplex PCR; TCRdb's copy has only in-frame clones and lacks some. The sample shows roughly 170,000 clones, approximately 84% of them seen only once. Sequencing used peripheral blood. Source of these receptors: a human donor in a cohort sampled during active COVID-19. The CDR3 runs from the conserved cysteine through the conserved F or W. A D gene is named only where the DNA matches it firmly. Clone sizes are given selectively: once, few, many, or a class where the clone is expanded.

clone_size	v_call	j_call	d_call	cdr3_aa	cdr3_nt
NA	TRBV7-6	TRBJ2-5	NA	CASSLAGPANGGTQYF	TGTGCCAGCAGCTTAGCCGGTCCGGCCAACGGGGGGACCCAGTACTTC
NA	TRBV5-1	TRBJ1-4	TRBD1	CASSFGQATNEKLFF	TGCGCCAGCAGCTTTGGACAGGCAACTAATGAAAAACTGTTTTTT
NA	TRBV5-1	TRBJ1-2	TRBD1	CASSLGQGRGYTF	TGCGCCAGCAGCTTGGGACAGGGAAGAGGCTACACCTTC
NA	TRBV2	TRBJ1-2	TRBD1	CASSDWTGDLIGEGANYGYTF	TGTGCCAGCAGTGATTGGACAGGGGATCTGATTGGGGAAGGAGCTAACTATGGCTACACCTTC
NA	TRBV19	TRBJ1-5	NA	CASSIVGGYNQPQHF	TGTGCCAGTAGTATAGTAGGGGGTTATAATCAGCCCCAGCATTTT
NA	TRBV14	TRBJ2-7	TRBD1	CASSLTGRHEQYF	TGTGCCAGCAGCCTGACAGGGCGGCACGAGCAGTACTTC
NA	TRBV5-1	TRBJ2-5	NA	CASSLESGSEETQYF	TGCGCCAGCAGCTTGGAGTCTGGCAGCGAAGAGACCCAGTACTTC
few	TRBV3-1/TRBV3-2	TRBJ1-3	NA	CASRPDGGWGNTIYF	TGTGCCAGCAGGCCCGACGGGGGATGGGGAAACACCATATATTTT
NA	TRBV9	TRBJ2-3	NA	CASSQGVTSTDTQYF	TGTGCCAGCAGCCAAGGAGTCACTAGCACAGATACGCAGTATTTT
NA	TRBV30	TRBJ2-7	NA	CAWTRGGGSVYEQYF	TGTGCCTGGACTCGAGGGGGGGGCTCTGTGTACGAGCAGTACTTC
NA	TRBV7-9	TRBJ2-1	NA	CASSDSGLQFF	TGTGCCAGCAGCGATTCGGGACTCCAGTTCTTC
NA	TRBV19	TRBJ1-4	NA	CASSPGGSVEKLFF	TGTGCCAGTAGTCCCGGGGGGAGTGTTGAAAAACTGTTTTTT
NA	TRBV5-6	TRBJ2-3	TRBD1	CASSLRTGWADTQYF	TGTGCCAGCAGCTTGAGGACAGGGTGGGCAGATACGCAGTATTTT
NA	TRBV9	TRBJ2-7	TRBD2	CASSAEGGTSRSSSYEQYF	TGTGCCAGCAGCGCCGAGGGGGGGACTAGCCGCAGTAGCTCCTACGAGCAGTACTTC
NA	TRBV19	TRBJ2-2	NA	CASSPVQLNTGELFF	TGTGCCAGTAGCCCAGTGCAGTTGAACACCGGGGAGCTGTTTTTT
NA	TRBV2	TRBJ1-2	TRBD1	CASSGLGTGVNYGYTF	TGTGCCAGCAGTGGCCTCGGGACAGGGGTGAACTATGGCTACACCTTC
NA	TRBV6-5	TRBJ1-2	NA	CASSYSSGNGYTF	TGTGCCAGCAGTTACTCGAGCGGGAACGGCTACACCTTC